This T cell receptor beta chain stems from a study of cytomegalovirus exposure and HLA in healthy donors. Trimming removed 7 bases at V and 3 bases at J, with 7 bases between. The CDR3 has 12 amino acids. Germline V gene lookup returns CDR1 SGHRS and CDR2 YFSETQ. This PCR relied on a set of 60 Vbeta primers and 13 Jbeta primers. Only in-frame clones appear in the TCRdb table, and some are missing; sequencing was by immunoSEQ multiplex PCR. This repertoire includes around 150,000 clones. V gene TRBV5-1 combines with J gene TRBJ2-2, with a tentative D call TRBD2 (6 bases). The sequence was obtained from a woman aged 55-75 years in good health and CMV-seronegative. Sequencing was carried out using PBMCs. CDR3 DNA: TGCGCCAGCCGGAGGGACACCGGGGAGCTGTTTTTT. It is translated as CASRRDTGELFF.